The next 24 T cell receptor beta chains were all read from a single sample in a study of blood T cell repertoires in COVID-19. The data were produced by immunoSEQ multiplex PCR, yet TCRdb's version contains in-frame clones alone and is incomplete. The sample records tens of thousands of clones, about four fifths being singletons. Sequences were obtained from peripheral blood. The receptors shown here come from an elderly man with COVID-19, enrolled during active disease.

The chain employs TRBV28 and TRBJ2-7; 8 positions agree with TRBD2. The germline gives CDR1 MDHEN, CDR2 SYDVKM. The CDR3 consists of 14 residues. J gave up 3 bases and V 6 bases, and 7 bases lay outside the gene matches. The CDR3 loop is CASSKGLGVYEQYF. The DNA of the CDR3 is TGTGCCAGCAGCAAGGGACTAGGGGTCTACGAGCAGTACTTC. Combining the CDR3 with reference TRBV28 and TRBJ2-7 gives the whole variable domain DVKVTQSSRYLVKRTGEKVFLECVQDMDHENMFWYRQDPGLGLRLIYFSYDVKMKEKGDIPEGYSVSREKKERFSLILESASTNQTSMYLCASSKGLGVYEQYFGPGTRLTVT.

This clone was seen more than once but under ten times. The J gene is TRBJ2-1, the V gene TRBV5-1; 10 nucleotides agree with TRBD2. The CDR3 runs 15 residues. Germline CDR1 SGHRS, CDR2 YFSETQ. V shed 7 bases and J 5 bases; nucleotides not matched to a gene: 9. CDR3 sequence (DNA): TGCGCCAGCCGCTCAGGACTAGCGGCCAACAATGAGCAGTTCTTC. Amino acids: CASRSGLAANNEQFF.

The chain carries TRBV5-4 and TRBJ2-1, with D possibly TRBD1 on 6 matching bases. V was cut by 0 bases and J by 10 bases, with 11 bases left in between. In germline, CDR1 is SGHNT, CDR2 YYREEE (reference sequence). The CDR3 spans 13 residues. The CDR3 is CASSLGLRGEQFF. CDR3 sequence (DNA): TGTGCCAGCAGCTTGGGACTCAGGGGAGAGCAGTTCTTC.

The gene calls are TRBV19 and TRBJ2-7; a possible D gene is TRBD1 (6 bases). The V gene's germline CDR1 is LNHDA and CDR2 SQIVND (reference sequence). CDR3 length: 14 residues. Trimming took 3 bases from V and 4 from J, leaving 13 bases between them. DNA for the CDR3: TGTGCCAGTAGTATTTCTGGGGGCGCGTACGAGCAGTACTTC. This codes for CASSISGGAYEQYF.

The rearrangement uses TRBV7-9 and TRBJ2-2; the match to TRBD1 covers 10 bases. Trimming removed 1 base from V and 7 bases from J; junction bases left unmatched: 3. Germline CDR1 and CDR2: SEHNR and FQNEAQ (reference sequence). This CDR3 spans 15 amino acids. The CDR3 here is CASSLVTGGHGELFF. For the CDR3, the DNA is TGTGCCAGCAGCTTAGTGACAGGGGGCCACGGGGAGCTGTTTTTT.

The chain joins TRBV5-1 to TRBJ2-1; D is uncertain. CDR3 length: 15 amino acids. Germline CDR1 is SGHRS and CDR2 is YFSETQ. With 0 bases removed from V and 0 bases from J, the gap between germline ends came to 7 bases. CDR3 DNA sequence: TGCGCCAGCAGCTTGGGCTCCAGCTCCTACAATGAGCAGTTCTTC. Protein sequence: CASSLGSSSYNEQFF.

As concerns this clone: The sample contains more than one DNA sequence encoding this CDR3. The rearrangement links TRBV4-1 to TRBJ1-2; D is ambiguous. Germline V gene lookup returns CDR1 MGHRA and CDR2 YSYEKL. The germline V and J ends were trimmed by 0 bases and 5 bases, with 4 bases remaining between them. The CDR3 runs 12 residues. The CDR3 region is CASSQDGYGYTF. CDR3 nucleotides: TGCGCCAGCAGCCAAGACGGGTATGGCTACACCTTC.

The gene calls are TRBV4-2 and TRBJ2-5; weak D call: TRBD2 (5 bases). This CDR3 comprises 14 residues. Germline CDR1 and CDR2: LGHNA and YNFKEQ. V was cut by 0 bases and J by 9 bases, with 14 bases left in between. CDR3 in DNA: TGTGCCAGCAGCCAAGATACTAGTGTGCAGGCCCAGTACTTC. The encoded protein is CASSQDTSVQAQYF.

The chain links TRBV5-6 to TRBJ2-7; tentatively, D is TRBD2 (5 bases). Trimming took 0 bases from V and 3 from J, leaving 7 bases between them. Germline CDR1 and CDR2: SGHDT and YYEEEE. The CDR3 runs 13 residues. In DNA form, the CDR3 reads TGTGCCAGCAGCTTGGGGGCGGGCTACGAGCAGTACTTC. As protein: CASSLGAGYEQYF.

The chain recombines TRBV2 with TRBJ2-7; 9 bases line up with TRBD2. V was clipped by 4 bases and J by 6 bases; unmatched bases: 10. The CDR3 is 15 amino acids. Germline V gives CDR1 SNHLY, CDR2 FYNNEI. The CDR3, as DNA: TGTGCCAGCAGTGTTGCTCCATCTAGCGGGATCGAGCAGTACTTC. It is translated as CASSVAPSSGIEQYF.

Here the CDR3 reads CASGVQGSNQPQHF. For the CDR3, the DNA is TGTGCCAGCGGGGTACAGGGATCTAATCAGCCCCAGCATTTT. The genes are TRBV27 and TRBJ1-5, with D possibly being TRBD1 (6 bases). The CDR3 extends over 14 amino acids. The germline V gene has CDR1 MNHEY and CDR2 SMNVEV (reference sequence). Deletions cut 8 bases from V and 4 bases from J, with 15 bases between.

The chain employs TRBV21-1 and TRBJ1-5; the D call in the table, TRBD1, was not verified against the DNA. TRBV21-1 represents a pseudogene. The length of the CDR3 is 16 residues. CDR3 sequence reads: CASTPGHQYHNQPQHF. DNA for the CDR3: TGTGCCAGCACCCCGGGACACCAGTATCACAATCAGCCCCAGCATTTT.

The chain is built from TRBV5-1 and TRBJ2-3; 7 bases are a match to TRBD2. The germline gives CDR1 SGHRS, CDR2 YFSETQ. Trimming cost V 4 bases and J 3 bases; bases outside gene matches: 11. The CDR3 has 16 amino acids. The CDR3, as DNA: TGCGCCAGCAGCCCTTCCTTCGGACTAGAAACAGATACGCAGTATTTT. Translation: CASSPSFGLETDTQYF.

The gene calls are TRBV7-3 and TRBJ2-1, with a tentative D call TRBD2 (6 bases). Germline values: CDR1 SGHTA, CDR2 FQGTGA. Trimming removed 4 bases at V and 3 bases at J, with 13 bases between. The CDR3 spans 15 residues. The CDR3 region has the DNA TGTGCCAGCAGCTCCTCCCTGACTAGCTACAATGAGCAGTTCTTC. This codes for CASSSSLTSYNEQFF.

The gene calls are TRBV2 and TRBJ1-5; the match to TRBD1 covers 8 bases. Germline trimming cut 3 bases from V and 9 bases from J; bases unmatched to any gene: 13. The germline V gene encodes CDR1 SNHLY and CDR2 FYNNEI. CDR3 length: 16 amino acids. This chain's CDR3 is CASSDVVTGALRPQHF. The DNA for the CDR3 is TGTGCCAGCAGTGATGTGGTGACAGGGGCGCTTCGGCCCCAGCATTTT.

The chain couples TRBV5-8 to TRBJ1-4, with D perhaps TRBD1 (5 bases). Trimming took 0 bases from V and 0 from J, leaving 15 bases between them. This CDR3 spans 18 amino acids. Germline CDR1 reads SGHTS; CDR2 reads YDEGEE. The CDR3 sequence is CASSLGQGALTTNEKLFF. CDR3 coding DNA: TGTGCCAGCAGCTTGGGTCAAGGGGCCCTTACAACTAATGAAAAACTGTTTTTT.

In this sample, this clone turned up a few times. The J gene is TRBJ2-7, the V gene TRBV29-1; the match to TRBD1 covers 7 bases. The CDR3 has 13 residues. V lost 7 bases to trimming and J lost 5 bases; unmatched junction nucleotides: 11. The V gene's germline CDR1 is SQVTM and CDR2 ANQGSEA. CDR3 in amino acids: CSASRQGVHEQYF. The CDR3 DNA reads TGCAGCGCCAGTCGACAGGGTGTCCACGAGCAGTACTTC.

This chain uses TRBV12-3 or TRBV12-4 with TRBJ2-7; 7 nucleotides line up with TRBD2. The CDR3 is made up of 13 amino acids. The V segment lost 3 bases and the J segment 5 bases; nucleotides outside the gene matches: 4. The CDR3 loop reads CASSFGGRNEQYF. CDR3 nucleotide sequence: TGTGCCAGCAGTTTCGGGGGGAGAAACGAGCAGTACTTC.

The chain's CDR3 is CASSESGGTGVVTEAFF. The CDR3, as DNA: TGTGCCAGCAGTGAGTCGGGGGGGACAGGGGTCGTCACTGAAGCTTTCTTT. The V call is TRBV6-4, the J call TRBJ1-1, with 10 bases aligning to TRBD1. With 3 bases clipped from V and 4 bases from J, the junction kept 11 bases outside the gene matches. This CDR3 has 17 residues. The germline gives CDR1 MRHNA, CDR2 SNTAGT.

This rearrangement joins TRBV27 to TRBJ2-7; D remains ambiguous. V gave up 3 bases and J gave up 0 bases, with 18 bases separating them. The length of the CDR3 is 17 residues. Germline CDR1 is MNHEY and CDR2 is SMNVEV (reference sequence). CDR3 sequence (DNA): TGTGCCAGCAGTTTGGCAGGAAGGCACAAATACTCCTACGAGCAGTACTTC. This codes for CASSLAGRHKYSYEQYF.

The J gene is TRBJ1-5, the V gene TRBV4-2, with 7 bases lining up with TRBD1. Germline lookup yields CDR1 LGHNA and CDR2 YNFKEQ. The trim removed 1 base at V and 6 bases at J, leaving 6 bases unmatched. The CDR3 contains 15 residues. CDR3 sequence reads: CASSQAETGSQPQHF. The CDR3 DNA reads as TGTGCCAGCAGCCAAGCGGAGACAGGGAGTCAGCCCCAGCATTTT.

This sequence joins TRBV9 and TRBJ2-2; D gene ambiguous. The V end lost 4 bases, the J end lost 4 bases, and 5 bases lay between the germline ends. This CDR3 comprises 12 residues. Germline V lookup: CDR1 SGDLS, CDR2 YYNGEE. This chain's CDR3 is CASSSVTGELFF. The DNA of the CDR3 is TGTGCCAGCAGCTCCGTCACCGGGGAGCTGTTTTTT.

The chain employs TRBV18 and TRBJ2-7, with D hard to call. The germline V gene has CDR1 KGHSH and CDR2 LQKENI. This CDR3 contains 12 residues. V was shortened by 2 bases and J by 6 bases, with 8 bases between the two germline ends. This CDR3 is CASSPGASEQYF. CDR3 nucleotides: TGTGCCAGCTCACCAGGAGCTTCCGAGCAGTACTTC.

This clone was seen a single time. The rearrangement uses TRBV2 and TRBJ1-3; no definite D call. Trimming took 7 bases from V and 0 from J, leaving 13 bases between them. This CDR3 has 15 residues. The germline CDR1 and CDR2 sequences are SNHLY and FYNNEI. The CDR3, as DNA: TGTGCCAGCAAGCTGGAACTAACCTCTGGAAACACCATATATTTT. Translating it yields CASKLELTSGNTIYF.